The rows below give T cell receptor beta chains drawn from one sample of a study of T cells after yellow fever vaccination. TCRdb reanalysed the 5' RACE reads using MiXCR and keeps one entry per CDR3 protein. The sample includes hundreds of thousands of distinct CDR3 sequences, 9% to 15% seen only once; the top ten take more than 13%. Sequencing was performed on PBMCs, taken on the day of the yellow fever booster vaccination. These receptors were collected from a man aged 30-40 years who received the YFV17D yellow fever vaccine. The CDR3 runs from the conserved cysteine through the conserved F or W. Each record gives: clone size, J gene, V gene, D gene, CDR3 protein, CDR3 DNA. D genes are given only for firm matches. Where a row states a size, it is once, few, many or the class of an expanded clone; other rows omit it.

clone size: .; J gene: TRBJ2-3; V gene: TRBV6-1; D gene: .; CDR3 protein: CASSVAIDTQYF; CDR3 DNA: TGTGCCAGCAGCGTAGCGATAGATACGCAGTATTTT
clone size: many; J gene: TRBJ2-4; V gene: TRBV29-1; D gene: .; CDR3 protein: CSVAAMSGAKNIQYF; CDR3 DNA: TGCAGCGTTGCCGCAATGTCGGGGGCCAAAAACATTCAGTACTTC
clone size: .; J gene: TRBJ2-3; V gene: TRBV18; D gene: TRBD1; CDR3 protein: CASSPRGRGHGTDTQYF; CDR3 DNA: TGTGCCAGCTCACCCAGGGGCAGGGGGCACGGCACAGATACGCAGTATTTT
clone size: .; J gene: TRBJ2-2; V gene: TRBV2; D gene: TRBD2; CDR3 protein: CASPVSGTSTGELFF; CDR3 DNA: TGTGCCAGCCCTGTAAGCGGGACCTCCACCGGGGAGCTGTTTTTT
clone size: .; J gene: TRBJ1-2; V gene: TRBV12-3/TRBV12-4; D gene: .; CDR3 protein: CASSLRADHGYTF; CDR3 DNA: TGTGCCAGCAGTTTAAGGGCCGACCATGGCTACACCTTC
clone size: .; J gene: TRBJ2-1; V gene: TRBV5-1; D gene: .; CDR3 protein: CASSLEAWDEQFF; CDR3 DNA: TGCGCCAGCAGCTTAGAGGCTTGGGATGAGCAGTTCTTC
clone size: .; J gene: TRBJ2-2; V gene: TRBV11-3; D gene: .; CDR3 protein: CASSEYRAGTRTGELFF; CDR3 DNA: TGTGCCAGCAGCGAGTATAGGGCAGGGACACGCACCGGGGAGCTGTTTTTT
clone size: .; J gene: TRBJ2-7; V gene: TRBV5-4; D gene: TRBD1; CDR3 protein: CASSQKPGQGTINEQYF; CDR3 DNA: TGTGCCAGCAGTCAGAAACCGGGACAGGGGACGATAAACGAGCAGTACTTC
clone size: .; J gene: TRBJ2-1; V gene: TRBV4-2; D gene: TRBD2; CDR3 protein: CARSQSLAGGPEQFF; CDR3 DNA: TGTGCCAGAAGCCAATCACTAGCGGGAGGGCCAGAGCAGTTCTTC
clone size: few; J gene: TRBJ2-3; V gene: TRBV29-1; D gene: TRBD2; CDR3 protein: CSVVPLPSGRLADTQYF; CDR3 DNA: TGCAGCGTTGTCCCGCTGCCTAGCGGGAGGTTAGCAGATACGCAGTATTTT
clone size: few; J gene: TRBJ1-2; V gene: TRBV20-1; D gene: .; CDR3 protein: CSATGALDFGGYTF; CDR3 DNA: TGCAGTGCTACGGGGGCGCTAGATTTTGGAGGCTACACCTTC
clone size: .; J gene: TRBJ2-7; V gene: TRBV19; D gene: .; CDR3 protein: CASSIDLTAYEQYF; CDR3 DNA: TGTGCCAGTAGTATAGATTTGACAGCCTACGAGCAGTACTTC
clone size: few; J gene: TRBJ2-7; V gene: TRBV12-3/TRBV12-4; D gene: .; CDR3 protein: CASSHTLGGEQYF; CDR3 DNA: TGTGCCAGCAGTCACACACTAGGGGGGGAGCAGTACTTC
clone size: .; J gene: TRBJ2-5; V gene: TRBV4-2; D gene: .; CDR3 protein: CASSRPREDWAETPYF; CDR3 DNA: TGTGCCAGCAGCCGGCCCCGGGAAGATTGGGCAGAGACCCCGTACTTC
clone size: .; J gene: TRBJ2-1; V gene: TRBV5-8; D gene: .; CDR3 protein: CAISPRTAPYNEQFF; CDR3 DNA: TGTGCCATCAGCCCCCGGACCGCCCCCTACAATGAGCAGTTCTTC
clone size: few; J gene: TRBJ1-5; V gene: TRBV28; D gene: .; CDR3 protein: CASSSLTGFNNQPQHF; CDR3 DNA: TGTGCCAGCAGTTCCCTAACAGGGTTCAACAATCAGCCCCAGCATTTT
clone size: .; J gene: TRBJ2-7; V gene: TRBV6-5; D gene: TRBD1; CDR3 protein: CASSWGQAGYEQYF; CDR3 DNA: TGTGCCAGCAGTTGGGGACAGGCTGGTTACGAGCAGTACTTC
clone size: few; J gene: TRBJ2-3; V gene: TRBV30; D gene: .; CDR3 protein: CAWNTGTYTDTQYF; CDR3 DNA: TGTGCCTGGAATACCGGGACTTACACAGATACGCAGTATTTT
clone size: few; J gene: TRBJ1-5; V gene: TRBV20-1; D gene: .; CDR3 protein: CSAVKGGTGNQPQHF; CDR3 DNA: TGCAGTGCTGTCAAAGGGGGTACGGGCAATCAGCCCCAGCATTTT
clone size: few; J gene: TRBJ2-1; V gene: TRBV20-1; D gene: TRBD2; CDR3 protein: CSARSSGRGNEQFF; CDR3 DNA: TGCAGTGCTAGATCTAGCGGGAGGGGCAATGAGCAGTTCTTC
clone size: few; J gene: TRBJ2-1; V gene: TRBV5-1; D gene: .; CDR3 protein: CASSLDGEPYNEQFF; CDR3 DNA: TGCGCCAGCAGCCTCGACGGGGAACCGTACAATGAGCAGTTCTTC
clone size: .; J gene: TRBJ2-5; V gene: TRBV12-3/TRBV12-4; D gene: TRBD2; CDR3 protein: CASSPPPEGTSGRLRETQYF; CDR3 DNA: TGTGCCAGCAGTCCCCCCCCTGAAGGCACTAGCGGACGTCTCCGAGAGACCCAGTACTTC
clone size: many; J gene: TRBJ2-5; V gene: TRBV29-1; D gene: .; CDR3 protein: CSVAAAALKTQYF; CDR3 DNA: TGCAGCGTCGCGGCGGCAGCACTAAAGACCCAGTACTTC
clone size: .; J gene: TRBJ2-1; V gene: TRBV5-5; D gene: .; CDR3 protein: CASSYETSYSYNEQFF; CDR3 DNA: TGTGCCAGCAGCTATGAAACTAGTTACTCCTACAATGAGCAGTTCTTC
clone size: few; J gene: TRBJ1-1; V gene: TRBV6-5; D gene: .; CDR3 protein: CASRGGHTEAFF; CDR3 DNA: TGTGCCAGCAGGGGCGGACACACTGAAGCTTTCTTT
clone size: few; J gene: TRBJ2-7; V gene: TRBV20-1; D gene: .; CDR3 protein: CSVLRTSVDEQYF; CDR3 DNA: TGCAGTGTTTTGAGAACTAGTGTGGACGAGCAGTACTTC
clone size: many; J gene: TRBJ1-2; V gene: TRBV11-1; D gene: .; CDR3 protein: CASSPAGTDYGYTF; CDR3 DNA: TGTGCCAGCAGCCCCGCCGGGACCGACTATGGCTACACCTTC
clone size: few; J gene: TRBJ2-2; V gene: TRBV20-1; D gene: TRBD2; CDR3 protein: CSARRPSGGLIGELFF; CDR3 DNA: TGCAGTGCTAGGAGGCCCAGCGGGGGTCTAATAGGGGAGCTGTTTTTT
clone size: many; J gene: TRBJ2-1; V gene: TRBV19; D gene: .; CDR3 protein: CASKHSPGGEQFF; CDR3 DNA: TGTGCCAGTAAGCACAGTCCCGGGGGTGAGCAGTTCTTC
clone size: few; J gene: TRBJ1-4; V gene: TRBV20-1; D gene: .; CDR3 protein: CSATTGLNEKLFF; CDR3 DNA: TGCAGTGCAACTACAGGGCTTAATGAAAAACTGTTTTTT
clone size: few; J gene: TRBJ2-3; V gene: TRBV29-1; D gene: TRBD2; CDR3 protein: CSVAGRESGDTQYF; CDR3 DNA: TGCAGCGTTGCCGGGCGGGAGAGTGGGGATACGCAGTATTTT
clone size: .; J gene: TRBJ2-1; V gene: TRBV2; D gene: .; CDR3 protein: CASRPVRGSYNEQFF; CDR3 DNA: TGTGCCAGCAGGCCCGTCAGAGGGTCATACAATGAGCAGTTCTTC
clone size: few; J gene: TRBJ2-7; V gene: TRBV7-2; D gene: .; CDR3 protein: CASSLTVGQPEQYF; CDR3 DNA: TGTGCCAGCAGCTTAACCGTCGGACAACCCGAGCAGTACTTC
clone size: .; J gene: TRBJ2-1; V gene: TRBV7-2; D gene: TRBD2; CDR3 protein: CASSGGLAENYNEQFF; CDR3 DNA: TGTGCCAGCAGCGGGGGACTAGCGGAGAACTACAATGAGCAGTTCTTC
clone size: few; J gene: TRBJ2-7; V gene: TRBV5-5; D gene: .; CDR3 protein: CASSLDDGVDEQYF; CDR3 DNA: TGTGCCAGCAGCCTCGATGACGGGGTAGACGAGCAGTACTTC
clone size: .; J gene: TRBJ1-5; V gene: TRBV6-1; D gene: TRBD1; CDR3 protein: CTSRTDRDNQPQHF; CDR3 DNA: TGTACCAGCAGAACAGACAGGGACAATCAGCCCCAGCATTTT
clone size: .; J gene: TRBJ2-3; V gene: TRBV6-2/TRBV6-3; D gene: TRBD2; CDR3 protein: CASSYSRLTRRTSGRTDTQYF; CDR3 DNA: TGTGCCAGCAGTTACTCCCGCCTTACTCGACGGACTAGCGGGAGAACAGATACGCAGTATTTT
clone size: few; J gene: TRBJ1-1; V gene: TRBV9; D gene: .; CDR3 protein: CASSATGTSAEAFF; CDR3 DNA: TGTGCCAGCAGCGCCACCGGGACATCTGCTGAAGCTTTCTTT
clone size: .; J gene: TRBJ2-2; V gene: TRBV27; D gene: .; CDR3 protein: CASSFLTRGGGSGELFF; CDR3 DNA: TGTGCCAGCAGTTTTTTGACCCGGGGTGGTGGATCCGGGGAGCTGTTTTTT
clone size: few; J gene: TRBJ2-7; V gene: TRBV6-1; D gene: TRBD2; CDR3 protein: CASSISGLSSYEQYF; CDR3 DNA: TGTGCCAGCAGCATTAGCGGGCTAAGCTCCTACGAGCAGTACTTC
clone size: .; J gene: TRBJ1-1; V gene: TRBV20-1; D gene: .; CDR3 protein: CSAREAGPITEAFF; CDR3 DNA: TGCAGTGCTCGTGAGGCGGGACCGATCACTGAAGCTTTCTTT
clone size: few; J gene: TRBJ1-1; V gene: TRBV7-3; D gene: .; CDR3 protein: CASSFDLSTEAFF; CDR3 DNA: TGTGCCAGCAGCTTTGACCTGAGCACTGAAGCTTTCTTT
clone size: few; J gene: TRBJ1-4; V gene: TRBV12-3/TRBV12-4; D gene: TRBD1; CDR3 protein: CASSPGTGSANEKLFF; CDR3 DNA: TGTGCCAGCAGTCCCGGGACAGGGTCGGCTAATGAAAAACTGTTTTTT
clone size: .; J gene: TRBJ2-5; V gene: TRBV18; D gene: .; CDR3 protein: CASSPQGLGGTQYF; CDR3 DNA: TGTGCCAGCTCACCGCAAGGACTTGGAGGGACCCAGTACTTC
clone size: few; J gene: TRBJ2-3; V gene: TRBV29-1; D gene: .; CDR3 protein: CSVTSSTDTQYF; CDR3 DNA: TGCAGCGTAACATCTAGCACAGATACGCAGTATTTT
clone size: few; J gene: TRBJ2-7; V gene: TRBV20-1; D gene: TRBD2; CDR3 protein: CSAPRGGRAEKQYF; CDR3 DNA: TGCAGTGCCCCGAGGGGCGGGAGGGCCGAAAAGCAGTACTTC
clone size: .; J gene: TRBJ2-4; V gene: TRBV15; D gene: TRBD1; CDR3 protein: CATSRPAGTGHQNIQYF; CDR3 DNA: TGTGCCACCAGCAGACCCGCTGGGACAGGCCATCAAAACATTCAGTACTTC